This T cell receptor beta chain was recorded in a study of blood T cell repertoires in COVID-19. Trimming left V 6 bases short and J 0 bases short, with 5 bases between. Per germline, CDR1 SGHNT and CDR2 YENEEA. The CDR3 spans 12 residues. TCRdb keeps only in-frame clones here, not all; method: immunoSEQ multiplex PCR. The sample includes 200,000 to 300,000 clones, 80% to 90% seen only once; the top ten take roughly 4%. The sequence was collected from a man between 50 and 59 years old with acute or convalescent COVID-19. The V gene is TRBV11-3, the J gene TRBJ1-1; the D is unclear. Specimen: peripheral blood. For the CDR3, the DNA is TGTGCCAGCAGGAGTCTGAACACTGAAGCTTTCTTT. Protein: CASRSLNTEAFF.